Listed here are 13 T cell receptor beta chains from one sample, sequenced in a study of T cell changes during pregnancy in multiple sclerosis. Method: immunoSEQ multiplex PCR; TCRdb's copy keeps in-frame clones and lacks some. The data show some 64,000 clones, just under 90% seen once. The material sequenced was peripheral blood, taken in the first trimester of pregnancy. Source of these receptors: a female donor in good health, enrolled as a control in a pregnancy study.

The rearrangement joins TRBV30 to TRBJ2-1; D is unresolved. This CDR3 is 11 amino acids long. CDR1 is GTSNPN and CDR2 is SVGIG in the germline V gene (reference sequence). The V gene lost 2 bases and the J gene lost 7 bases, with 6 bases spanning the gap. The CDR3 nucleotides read TGTGCCTGGAGTTCTCTGAATGAGCAGTTCTTC. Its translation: CAWSSLNEQFF.

CDR3 coding DNA: TGTGCCAGTAGTCCCCGGGTCGAGGGCTACGAGCAGTACTTC. This sequence encodes CASSPRVEGYEQYF. This chain links TRBV19 with TRBJ2-7; D is perhaps TRBD2 (5 bases). Per germline, CDR1 LNHDA and CDR2 SQIVND (reference sequence). The CDR3 extends over 14 amino acids. V shed 5 bases and J shed 3 bases, with 14 bases lying between them.

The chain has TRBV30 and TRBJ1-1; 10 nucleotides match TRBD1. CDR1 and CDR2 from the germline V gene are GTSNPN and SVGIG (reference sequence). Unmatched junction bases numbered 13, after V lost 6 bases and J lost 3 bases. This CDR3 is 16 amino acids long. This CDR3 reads CACETPGQGRDTEAFF. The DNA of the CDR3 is TGTGCCTGTGAAACTCCGGGACAGGGGAGGGACACTGAAGCTTTCTTT.

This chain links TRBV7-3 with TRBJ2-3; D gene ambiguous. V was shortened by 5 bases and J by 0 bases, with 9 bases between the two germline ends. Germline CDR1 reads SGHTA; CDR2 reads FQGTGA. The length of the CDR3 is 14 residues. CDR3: CASSPMTSTDTQYF. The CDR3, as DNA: TGTGCCAGCAGCCCGATGACTAGCACAGATACGCAGTATTTT.

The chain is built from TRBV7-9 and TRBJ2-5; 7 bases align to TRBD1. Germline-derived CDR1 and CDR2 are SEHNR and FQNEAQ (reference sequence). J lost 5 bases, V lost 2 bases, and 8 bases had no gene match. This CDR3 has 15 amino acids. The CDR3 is CASSLPAGGRETQYF. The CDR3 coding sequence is TGTGCCAGCAGCTTACCGGCAGGGGGAAGGGAGACCCAGTACTTC. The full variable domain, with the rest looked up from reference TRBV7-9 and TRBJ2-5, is DTGVSQNPRHKITKRGQNVTFRCDPISEHNRLYWYRQTLGQGPEFLTYFQNEAQLEKSRLLSDRFSAERPKGSFSTLEIQRTEQGDSAMYLCASSLPAGGRETQYFGPGTRLLVL.

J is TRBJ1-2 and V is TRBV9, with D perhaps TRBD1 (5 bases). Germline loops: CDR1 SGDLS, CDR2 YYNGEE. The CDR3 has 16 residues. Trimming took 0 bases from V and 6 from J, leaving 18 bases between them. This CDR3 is CASSVALVGHSDGYTF. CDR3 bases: TGTGCCAGCAGCGTAGCTTTGGTGGGGCATTCGGATGGCTACACCTTC.

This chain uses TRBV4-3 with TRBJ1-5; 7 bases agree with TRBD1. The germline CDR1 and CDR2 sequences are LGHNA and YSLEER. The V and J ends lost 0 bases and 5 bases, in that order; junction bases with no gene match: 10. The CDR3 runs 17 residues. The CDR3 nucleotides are TGCGCCAGCAGCCAAGATGTCAGGGGGGCCTTCGATCAGCCCCAGCATTTT. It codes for CASSQDVRGAFDQPQHF.

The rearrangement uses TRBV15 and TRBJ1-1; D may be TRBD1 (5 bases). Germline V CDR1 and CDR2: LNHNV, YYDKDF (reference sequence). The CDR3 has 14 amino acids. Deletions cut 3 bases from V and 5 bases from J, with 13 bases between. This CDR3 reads CATSSPAGGTEAFF. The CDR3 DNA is TGTGCCACCAGCAGCCCGGCGGGGGGGACTGAAGCTTTCTTT.

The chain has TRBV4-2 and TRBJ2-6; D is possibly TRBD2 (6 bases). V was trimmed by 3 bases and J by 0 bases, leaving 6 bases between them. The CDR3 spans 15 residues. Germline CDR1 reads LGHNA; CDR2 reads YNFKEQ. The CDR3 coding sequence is TGTGCCAGCAGCCAGGAGGGCTCTGGGGCCAACGTCCTGACTTTC. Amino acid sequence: CASSQEGSGANVLTF.

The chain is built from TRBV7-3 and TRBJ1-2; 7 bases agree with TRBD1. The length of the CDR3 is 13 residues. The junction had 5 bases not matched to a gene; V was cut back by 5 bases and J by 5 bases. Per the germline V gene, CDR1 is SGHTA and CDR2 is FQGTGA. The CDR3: CASSPGQFYGYTF. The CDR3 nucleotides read TGTGCCAGCAGCCCGGGACAGTTTTATGGCTACACCTTC.

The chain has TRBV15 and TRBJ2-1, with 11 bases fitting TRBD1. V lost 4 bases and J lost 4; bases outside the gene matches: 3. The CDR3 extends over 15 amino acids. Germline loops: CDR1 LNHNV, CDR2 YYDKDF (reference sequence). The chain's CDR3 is CATSTGTGGYNEQFF. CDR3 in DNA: TGTGCCACCAGCACCGGGACAGGGGGGTACAATGAGCAGTTCTTC. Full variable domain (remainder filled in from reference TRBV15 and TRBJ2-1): DAMVIQNPRYQVTQFGKPVTLSCSQTLNHNVMYWYQQKSSQAPKLLFHYYDKDFNNEADTPDNFQSRRPNTSFCFLDIRSPGLGDTAMYLCATSTGTGGYNEQFFGPGTRLTVL.

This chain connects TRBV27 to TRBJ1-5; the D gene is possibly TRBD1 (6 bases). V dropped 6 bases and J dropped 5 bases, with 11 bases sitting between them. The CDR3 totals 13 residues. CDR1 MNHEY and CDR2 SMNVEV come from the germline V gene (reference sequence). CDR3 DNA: TGTGCCAGCAGCTCGACAGGTTATCAGCCCCAGCATTTT. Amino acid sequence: CASSSTGYQPQHF.

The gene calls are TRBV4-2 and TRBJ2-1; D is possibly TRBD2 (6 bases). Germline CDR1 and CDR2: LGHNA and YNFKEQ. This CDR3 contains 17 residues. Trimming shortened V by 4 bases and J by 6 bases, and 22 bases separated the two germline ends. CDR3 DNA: TGTGCCAGCAGCCCCAACGGGTATCAGGGAGCGGGCAATGAGCAGTTCTTC. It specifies CASSPNGYQGAGNEQFF.